These 2 T cell receptor beta chains were sequenced from one sample in a study of T cell changes during pregnancy in multiple sclerosis. The assay was immunoSEQ multiplex PCR, and TCRdb's table has in-frame clones only and misses some. The sample shows about 68,000 clones, 92% of them seen only once. The material sequenced was peripheral blood, taken in the second trimester of pregnancy. These receptors were collected from a female donor in good health, enrolled as a control in a pregnancy study.

CDR3 sequence: CASRRQGNTGELFF. CDR3 bases: TGTGCCAGCAGGAGACAGGGGAACACCGGGGAGCTGTTTTTT. V is TRBV28 and J is TRBJ2-2; TRBD1 matches at 7 bases. V gave up 6 bases and J gave up 1 base; unmatched junction bases: 2. The CDR3 contains 14 residues. Germline CDR1 reads MDHEN; CDR2 reads SYDVKM.

The chain uses TRBV9 and TRBJ1-1; the D gene is possibly TRBD1 (6 bases). V lost 4 bases, J lost 3 bases, and 16 bases lay in between. Germline V gene sequence: CDR1 SGDLS, CDR2 YYNGEE. CDR3 size: 15 residues. The CDR3 nucleotides read TGTGCCAGCAGCTTCCGAGGGGGGGCGGACACTGAAGCTTTCTTT. Translation gives CASSFRGGADTEAFF. Using reference TRBV9 and TRBJ1-1 for the parts outside the CDR3, the full variable domain is DSGVTQTPKHLITATGQRVTLRCSPRSGDLSVYWYQQSLDQGLQFLIQYYNGEERAKGNILERFSAQQFPDLHSELNLSSLELGDSALYFCASSFRGGADTEAFFGQGTRLTVV.